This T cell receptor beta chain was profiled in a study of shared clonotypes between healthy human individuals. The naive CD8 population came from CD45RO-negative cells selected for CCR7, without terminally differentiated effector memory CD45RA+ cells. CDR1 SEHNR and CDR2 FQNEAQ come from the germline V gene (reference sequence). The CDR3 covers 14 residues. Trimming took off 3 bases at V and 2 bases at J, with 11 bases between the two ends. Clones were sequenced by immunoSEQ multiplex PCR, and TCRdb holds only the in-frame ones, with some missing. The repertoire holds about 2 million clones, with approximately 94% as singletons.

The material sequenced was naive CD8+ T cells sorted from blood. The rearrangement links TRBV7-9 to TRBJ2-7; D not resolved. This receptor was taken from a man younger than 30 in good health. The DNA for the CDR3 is TGTGCCAGCAGCTTCCCGGAAAGCCCCTACGAGCAGTACTTC. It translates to CASSFPESPYEQYF.